The 29 T cell receptor beta chains in this list originate from one sample, sequenced in a study of long-term antiretroviral therapy in people with HIV. An immunoSEQ assay, version v3.0, was performed at survey level. Clones were sequenced by immunoSEQ multiplex PCR, and TCRdb holds only the in-frame ones, with some missing. Of 29,000 or so clones in the sample, roughly 93% are singletons; the top ten hold around 6%. Material: unsorted PBMCs, obtained almost 6.7 years after starting antiretroviral therapy. The receptors derive from a woman aged 40 to 50 with HIV.

This chain uses TRBV27 with TRBJ2-1, with a tentative D call TRBD2 (6 bases). From germline, CDR1 is MNHEY and CDR2 SMNVEV (reference sequence). The CDR3 has 18 residues. Trimming left V 3 bases short and J 0 bases short, with 18 bases between. The CDR3 sequence is CASSLGLLRGSSYNEQFF. The CDR3, as DNA: TGTGCCAGCAGTTTGGGCCTTTTACGGGGGAGCTCCTACAATGAGCAGTTCTTC.

The V gene is TRBV19, the J gene TRBJ2-5; 7 bases agree with TRBD2. Trimming cost V 5 bases and J 5 bases; bases outside gene matches: 17. The CDR3 runs to 17 residues. Per germline, CDR1 LNHDA and CDR2 SQIVND (reference sequence). CDR3 DNA: TGTGCCAGTAGTTCGATCATCGGGACTACCTTCGGGGAGACCCAGTACTTC. Protein product: CASSSIIGTTFGETQYF.

The count of this clone is one. This rearrangement joins TRBV27 to TRBJ1-1, with 11 bases identical to TRBD1. CDR1 is MNHEY, CDR2 SMNVEV, per germline (reference sequence). The length of the CDR3 is 16 residues. V lost 8 bases and J lost 0; bases outside the gene matches: 8. The CDR3 nucleotides are TGTGCCAGCGGATGGACAGGGGGCAACGTGAACACTGAAGCTTTCTTT. Its translation is CASGWTGGNVNTEAFF.

This clone was seen a handful of times. V and J are TRBV7-9 and TRBJ1-2; unclear D gene. Trimming cost V 4 bases and J 8 bases, with 20 bases left between them. The CDR3 totals 15 residues. CDR1 is SEHNR, CDR2 FQNEAQ, per germline (reference sequence). Here the CDR3 reads CASSSPPGLIRGYTF. CDR3 nucleotide sequence: TGTGCCAGCAGCTCTCCTCCGGGGTTGATCCGGGGCTACACCTTC.

V and J are TRBV6-5 and TRBJ2-7, with D unclear. Germline V gene sequence: CDR1 MNHEY, CDR2 SVGAGI. Trimming cost V 2 bases and J 0 bases, with 11 bases left between them. The CDR3 sequence is 15 residues long. The CDR3 DNA follows: TGTGCCAGCAGTTACGACGGACGGCACTCCTACGAGCAGTACTTC. Its translation is CASSYDGRHSYEQYF.

CDR3 sequence (DNA): TGCAGCGTTGATACTACTAGCACAGATACGCAGTATTTT. It is translated as CSVDTTSTDTQYF. V and J are TRBV29-1 and TRBJ2-3; D call uncertain. From germline, CDR1 is SQVTM and CDR2 ANQGSEA. The CDR3 is 13 residues long. Trimming took 3 bases from V and 0 from J, leaving 7 bases between them.

The chain combines TRBV27 with TRBJ2-5; D unclear. The CDR3 covers 13 residues. Trimming took off 3 bases at V and 5 bases at J, with 10 bases between the two ends. Germline V gene sequence: CDR1 MNHEY, CDR2 SMNVEV (reference sequence). CDR3 coding DNA: TGTGCCAGCAGTTTTTCGGGTGTGGAGACCCAGTACTTC. Protein sequence: CASSFSGVETQYF.

The chain has TRBV5-4 and TRBJ2-5; 7 bases fit TRBD1. The CDR3 is 14 amino acids. CDR1 SGHNT and CDR2 YYREEE come from the germline V gene (reference sequence). V shed 4 bases and J 4 bases; nucleotides not matched to a gene: 7. The DNA for the CDR3 is TGTGCCAGCAGCATGACAGGGTTGGGAGAGACCCAGTACTTC. Its translation: CASSMTGLGETQYF.

The chain combines TRBV6-5 with TRBJ1-2, with D unclear. The V end lost 6 bases, the J end lost 6 bases, and 20 bases lay between the germline ends. The germline gives CDR1 MNHEY, CDR2 SVGAGI. The CDR3 is 15 residues long. CDR3 residues: CASSPSLGERHGYTF. The CDR3 DNA follows: TGTGCCAGCAGCCCCTCCCTAGGAGAGAGACATGGCTACACCTTC.

This chain links TRBV5-1 with TRBJ2-5; 8 bases match TRBD2. V gave up 4 bases and J gave up 2 bases; unmatched junction bases: 10. This CDR3 has 16 amino acids. Looked up from germline, CDR1 is SGHRS and CDR2 is YFSETQ. The CDR3 DNA is TGCGCCAGCAGCCTCCACGGGGGGGCGGGGCAAGAGACCCAGTACTTC. Protein: CASSLHGGAGQETQYF.

The chain recombines TRBV6-5 with TRBJ2-1; D is possibly TRBD2 (5 bases). Per germline, CDR1 MNHEY and CDR2 SVGAGI. The CDR3 consists of 13 residues. Trimming cost V 6 bases and J 0 bases, with 6 bases left between them. In DNA, the CDR3 is TGTGCCAGCAGGGGGAGCTCCTACAATGAGCAGTTCTTC. Amino acids: CASRGSSYNEQFF.

The V call is TRBV5-5, the J call TRBJ1-1, with a weak D call TRBD1 (5 bases). V dropped 4 bases and J dropped 0 bases, with 10 bases sitting between them. This CDR3 is 14 amino acids long. In germline, CDR1 is SGHKS, CDR2 YYEKEE (reference sequence). The CDR3 nucleotides are TGTGCCAGCAGCCTCTGGGGGATGAACACTGAAGCTTTCTTT. It yields the protein CASSLWGMNTEAFF. The whole variable domain, remainder taken from reference TRBV5-5 and TRBJ1-1, is DAGVTQSPTHLIKTRGQQVTLRCSPISGHKSVSWYQQVLGQGPQFIFQYYEKEERGRGNFPDRFSARQFPNYSSELNVNALLLGDSALYLCASSLWGMNTEAFFGQGTRLTVV.

Of note for this clone: Other DNA sequences in this sample translate to the same CDR3. The CDR3 region is CASGDRRNQPQHF. For the CDR3, the DNA is TGTGCCAGTGGGGACAGGAGAAATCAGCCCCAGCATTTT. V and J are TRBV19 and TRBJ1-5; 8 positions agree with TRBD1. CDR3 length equals 13 residues. Trimming took 8 bases from V and 4 from J; bases not matched to a gene: 4. The germline V gene encodes CDR1 LNHDA and CDR2 SQIVND (reference sequence).

The chain carries TRBV10-3 and TRBJ2-6; a weak D match, TRBD1 (7 bases). Germline V gene data show CDR1 as ENHRY and CDR2 as SYGVKD. The CDR3 extends over 17 amino acids. Trimming removed 4 bases from V and 0 bases from J, with 13 bases in between. The CDR3 protein is CAISGGTALSGANVLTF. CDR3 nucleotides: TGTGCCATCAGTGGCGGGACAGCCCTCTCTGGGGCCAACGTCCTGACTTTC.

The genes are TRBV13 and TRBJ1-3, with a weak D call TRBD1 (5 bases). Germline V gives CDR1 PRHDT, CDR2 FYEKMQ (reference sequence). V lost 1 base to trimming and J lost 2 bases, with 12 bases between them. The CDR3 spans 16 residues. The CDR3: CASSLDRGAAGNTIYF. The CDR3, as DNA: TGTGCCAGCAGCTTAGATCGCGGGGCGGCTGGAAACACCATATATTTT.

The chain couples TRBV5-1 to TRBJ2-3, with 9 bases fitting TRBD2. CDR3 length: 14 residues. V trimming: 0 bases; J trimming: 4 bases; junction bases outside the gene matches: 0. Germline loops: CDR1 SGHRS, CDR2 YFSETQ. CDR3 loop: CASSLGTSADTQYF. The CDR3 DNA follows: TGCGCCAGCAGCTTGGGGACTAGCGCAGATACGCAGTATTTT.

The rearrangement links TRBV7-6 to TRBJ2-5, with TRBD1 matching 9 bases. The V segment lost 5 bases and the J segment 4 bases; nucleotides outside the gene matches: 8. CDR1 is SGHVS and CDR2 is FNYEAQ in the germline V gene. CDR3 length: 15 amino acids. The CDR3 DNA follows: TGTGCCAGCAGCCCCTGGACAGGGGTCCGAGAGACCCAGTACTTC. Its protein product is CASSPWTGVRETQYF.

The J gene is TRBJ1-4, the V gene TRBV5-1; D is ambiguous. There are 15 residues in the CDR3. The germline CDR1 and CDR2 sequences are SGHRS and YFSETQ. V was shortened by 1 base and J by 0 bases, with 7 bases between the two germline ends. DNA of the CDR3: TGCGCCAGCAGCTTGTCAGAGGCAACTAATGAAAAACTGTTTTTT. Translating gives CASSLSEATNEKLFF.

The chain is built from TRBV19 and TRBJ1-1; D perhaps matches TRBD1 (5 bases). V lost 2 bases and J lost 2, with 12 bases in between. This CDR3 spans 15 amino acids. Per germline, CDR1 LNHDA and CDR2 SQIVND (reference sequence). CDR3 protein: CASSIKEGINTEAFF. For the CDR3, the DNA is TGTGCCAGTAGTATAAAGGAGGGGATAAACACTGAAGCTTTCTTT.

The CDR3 loop is CASSIDGAYNSPLHF. The DNA of the CDR3 is TGTGCCAGTAGTATTGACGGGGCCTATAATTCACCCCTCCACTTT. The chain uses TRBV19 and TRBJ1-6, with no clear D. Per germline, CDR1 LNHDA and CDR2 SQIVND (reference sequence). The V gene lost 3 bases and the J gene lost 2 bases, with 8 bases spanning the gap. The CDR3 spans 15 residues. The complete variable domain, with remaining parts taken from reference TRBV19 and TRBJ1-6, reads DGGITQSPKYLFRKEGQNVTLSCEQNLNHDAMYWYRQDPGQGLRLIYYSQIVNDFQKGDIAEGYSVSREKKESFPLTVTSAQKNPTAFYLCASSIDGAYNSPLHFGNGTRLTVT.

The genes are TRBV27 and TRBJ1-3; the D is unclear. Trimming took 5 bases from V and 4 from J, leaving 9 bases between them. Germline lookup yields CDR1 MNHEY and CDR2 SMNVEV (reference sequence). The CDR3 is 13 residues long. In DNA form, the CDR3 reads TGTGCCAGCAGTCCCTCGTTCGGAAACACCATATATTTT. Its translation is CASSPSFGNTIYF.

This chain joins TRBV5-4 and TRBJ2-1, with TRBD1 identical over 7 bases. CDR3 length: 13 amino acids. V was clipped by 4 bases and J by 10 bases; unmatched bases: 8. Germline V lookup: CDR1 SGHNT, CDR2 YYREEE (reference sequence). CDR3: CASSMGTAREQFF. The CDR3 region has the DNA TGTGCCAGCAGCATGGGGACAGCGAGAGAGCAGTTCTTC.

The chain carries TRBV9 and TRBJ1-1, with D uncertain. Trimming removed 2 bases from V and 1 base from J, with 18 bases in between. Germline V gives CDR1 SGDLS, CDR2 YYNGEE. The CDR3 sequence is 17 residues long. The CDR3 here is CASSVLREGVANTEAFF. The DNA for the CDR3 is TGTGCCAGCAGCGTCCTCCGCGAAGGAGTGGCGAACACTGAAGCTTTCTTT.

This chain connects TRBV7-8 to TRBJ2-5, with a possible D match to TRBD2 (5 bases). V was clipped by 1 base and J by 4 bases, with 13 bases between them. Germline V gives CDR1 SGHVS, CDR2 FQNEAQ. The CDR3 has 15 amino acids. CDR3 protein: CASSLERLRLETQYF. In nucleotides, the CDR3 is TGTGCCAGCAGCTTAGAAAGACTACGCTTAGAGACCCAGTACTTC.

As to this clone: At one boundary the junction diverges from the germline segment, which might be a read error. The chain couples TRBV2 to TRBJ1-5, with D hard to call. The germline gives CDR1 SNHLY, CDR2 FYNNEI. The CDR3 is 16 amino acids. The CDR3, as DNA: TGTGCCAGCAGTAAAGCCCGGACGGCTGCAGGTCAGCCCCAGCATTTT. This gives the protein CASSKARTAAGQPQHF.

V is TRBV6-5 and J is TRBJ2-7; D possibly corresponds to TRBD2 (7 bases). From germline, CDR1 is MNHEY and CDR2 SVGAGI. The V and J ends lost 5 bases and 11 bases respectively, with 16 bases between them. This CDR3 region has 12 residues. Here the CDR3 DNA reads TGTGCCAGCAGTCCCGGGGGGCGCGGGGAGTACTTC. It codes for CASSPGGRGEYF.

V is TRBV4-3 and J is TRBJ1-1; maybe TRBD1 (5 bases). This CDR3 is built from 14 residues. Germline V lookup: CDR1 LGHNA, CDR2 YSLEER. V shed 0 bases and J shed 6 bases, with 11 bases lying between them. The CDR3 sequence is CASSQDWAGSEAFF. DNA for the CDR3: TGCGCCAGCAGCCAAGATTGGGCAGGGTCTGAAGCTTTCTTT.

This clone was detected only once. The V and J genes are TRBV5-6 and TRBJ1-1; D might be TRBD1 (5 bases). The CDR3 covers 11 residues. The V gene's germline CDR1 is SGHDT and CDR2 YYEEEE. V was cut by 2 bases and J by 11 bases, with 10 bases left in between. The CDR3 DNA reads TGTGCCAGCAGCTTCGGGACTCGGGCTTTCTTT. It specifies CASSFGTRAFF.

This clone was counted between two and nine times. Other nucleotide sequences in the sample specify the same CDR3. V gene TRBV6-5 combines with J gene TRBJ1-1; unclear D gene. The V end lost 6 bases, the J end lost 4 bases, and 6 bases lay between the germline ends. The CDR3 spans 11 residues. Per germline, CDR1 MNHEY and CDR2 SVGAGI. CDR3 loop: CASRRGTEAFF. CDR3 sequence (DNA): TGTGCCAGCAGACGGGGCACTGAAGCTTTCTTT.